The T cell receptor (beta chain) under discussion was sequenced for a study of cytomegalovirus exposure and HLA in healthy donors. With respect to this clone: This CDR3 is also generated by other DNA sequences in the sample.

It was with 60 Vbeta and 13 Jbeta primers that the PCR ran. Data came from immunoSEQ multiplex PCR; TCRdb stores just in-frame clones and leaves some out. Among about 160,000 clones listed, roughly four fifths were seen once. Trimming cost V 1 base and J 6 bases; bases outside gene matches: 8. This CDR3 comprises 16 residues. Germline V gene lookup returns CDR1 SGHRS and CDR2 YFSETQ. This sequence joins TRBV5-1 and TRBJ2-1, with 9 positions matching TRBD1. This TCR came from a man aged 45 to 65 in good health and CMV-seropositive. Sample: PBMCs. CDR3 amino acids: CASSLIPGQGFNEQFF. CDR3 in DNA: TGCGCCAGCAGCTTGATACCGGGACAGGGCTTCAATGAGCAGTTCTTC. Variable domain in full (rest from reference TRBV5-1 and TRBJ2-1): KAGVTQTPRYLIKTRGQQVTLSCSPISGHRSVSWYQQTPGQGLQFLFEYFSETQRNKGNFPGRFSGRQFSNSRSEMNVSTLELGDSALYLCASSLIPGQGFNEQFFGPGTRLTVL.